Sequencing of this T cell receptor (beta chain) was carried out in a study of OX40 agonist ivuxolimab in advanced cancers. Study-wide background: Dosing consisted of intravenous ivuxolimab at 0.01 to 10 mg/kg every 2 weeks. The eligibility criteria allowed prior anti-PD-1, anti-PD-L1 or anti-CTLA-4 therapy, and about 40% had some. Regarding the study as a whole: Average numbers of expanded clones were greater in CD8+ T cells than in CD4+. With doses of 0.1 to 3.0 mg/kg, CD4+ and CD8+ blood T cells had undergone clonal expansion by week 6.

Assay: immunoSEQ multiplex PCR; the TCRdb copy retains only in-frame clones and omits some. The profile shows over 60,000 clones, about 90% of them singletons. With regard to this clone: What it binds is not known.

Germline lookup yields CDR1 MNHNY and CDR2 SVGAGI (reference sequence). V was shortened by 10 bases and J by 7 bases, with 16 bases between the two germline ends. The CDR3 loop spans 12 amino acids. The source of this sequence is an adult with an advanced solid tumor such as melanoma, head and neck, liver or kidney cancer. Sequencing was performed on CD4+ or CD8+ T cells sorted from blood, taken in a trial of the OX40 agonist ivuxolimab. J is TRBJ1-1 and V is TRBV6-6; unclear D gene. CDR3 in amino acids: CATQPRRSEAFF. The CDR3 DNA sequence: TGTGCCACCCAACCGAGGCGGAGTGAAGCTTTCTTT.